A selection of T cell receptor beta chains follows, all from one sample in a study of blood T cell repertoires in COVID-19. Method: immunoSEQ multiplex PCR; TCRdb's copy keeps in-frame clones and lacks some. This table holds over 120,000 clones, approximately 79% found once. The sequenced material came from PBMCs or T cells enriched from blood (not recorded which). The source is a woman aged 45-60 years who had recovered from COVID-19. Both conserved end residues are part of each CDR3. Each record gives: V gene, J gene, clone size, D gene, CDR3 protein, CDR3 DNA. A D gene is named only where the DNA matches it firmly. Clone size, where shown, is once, few, many, or a class for clones that have expanded.

>TRBV29-1|TRBJ2-1|-|-
CSVVGLQGEQFF
TGCAGCGTTGTTGGGCTACAGGGTGAGCAGTTCTTC
>TRBV5-5|TRBJ2-2|many|-
CASSLDDYTGELFF
TGTGCCAGCAGCTTGGACGACTACACCGGGGAGCTGTTTTTT
>TRBV7-7|TRBJ2-1|-|TRBD2
CASSPRTSGMGEQFF
TGTGCCAGCAGCCCCCGGACTAGCGGAATGGGTGAGCAGTTCTTC
>TRBV28|TRBJ2-1|few|TRBD2
CASSRLPSGTSGRAWIYEQFF
TGTGCCAGCAGCCGACTTCCTTCTGGGACTAGCGGGAGGGCCTGGATCTATGAGCAGTTCTTC
>TRBV4-1|TRBJ2-3|many|TRBD2
CASSQIAGGLWDTQYF
TGCGCCAGCAGCCAGATAGCGGGAGGGCTTTGGGATACGCAGTATTTT
>TRBV2|TRBJ2-3|-|TRBD1
CASNSGQLDTQYF
TGTGCCAGCAATTCGGGACAGCTAGATACGCAGTATTTT
>TRBV19|TRBJ2-1|-|TRBD1
CASGLTGGFYNEQFF
TGTGCCAGTGGCCTGACAGGGGGCTTCTACAATGAGCAGTTCTTC
>TRBV3-1/TRBV3-2|TRBJ2-1|-|-
CASSQLGREQFF
TGTGCCAGCAGCCAACTGGGGCGTGAGCAGTTCTTC
>TRBV27|TRBJ1-5|-|TRBD1
CASSETGLGLSNQPQHF
TGTGCCAGCAGTGAGACAGGGTTGGGGTTGAGCAATCAGCCCCAGCATTTT
>TRBV5-4|TRBJ1-1|few|-
CASTAGTEAFF
TGTGCCAGCACAGCCGGGACTGAAGCTTTCTTT
>TRBV27|TRBJ1-5|-|TRBD1
CASSFQGAGDQPQHF
TGTGCCAGCAGTTTTCAGGGGGCGGGTGATCAGCCCCAGCATTTT
>TRBV3-1/TRBV3-2|TRBJ2-5|-|-
CASSQARRETQYF
TGTGCCAGCAGCCAAGCCAGGAGGGAGACCCAGTACTTC
>TRBV19|TRBJ2-3|-|-
CASSIQRRSTDTQYF
TGTGCCAGTAGTATCCAGCGGAGGAGCACAGATACGCAGTATTTT
>TRBV2|TRBJ2-7|-|-
CASSDLAGTAYEQYF
TGTGCCAGCAGTGATTTGGCGGGGACCGCCTACGAGCAGTACTTC
>TRBV19|TRBJ2-1|-|TRBD1
CASSAGTGVLYEQFF
TGTGCCAGTAGTGCCGGGACAGGGGTTTTATATGAGCAGTTCTTC
>TRBV7-2|TRBJ1-2|-|-
CASSLRVGGNYGYTF
TGTGCCAGCAGCTTACGTGTCGGCGGAAACTATGGCTACACCTTC